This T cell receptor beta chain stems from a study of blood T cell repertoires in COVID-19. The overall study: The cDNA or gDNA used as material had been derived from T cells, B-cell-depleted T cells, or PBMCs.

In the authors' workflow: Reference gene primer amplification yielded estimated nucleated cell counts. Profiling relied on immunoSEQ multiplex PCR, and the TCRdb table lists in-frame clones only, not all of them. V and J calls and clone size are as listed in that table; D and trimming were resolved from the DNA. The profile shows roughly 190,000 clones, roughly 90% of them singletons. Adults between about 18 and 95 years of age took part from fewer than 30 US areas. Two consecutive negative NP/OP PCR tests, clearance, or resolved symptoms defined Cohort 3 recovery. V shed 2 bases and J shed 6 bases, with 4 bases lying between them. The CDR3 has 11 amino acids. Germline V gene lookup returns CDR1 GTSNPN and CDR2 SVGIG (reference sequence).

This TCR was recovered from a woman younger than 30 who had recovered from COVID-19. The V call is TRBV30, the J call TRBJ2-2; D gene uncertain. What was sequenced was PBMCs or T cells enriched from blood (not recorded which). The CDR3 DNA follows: TGTGCCTGGAGTAGCTCCGGGGAGCTGTTTTTT. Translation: CAWSSSGELFF.